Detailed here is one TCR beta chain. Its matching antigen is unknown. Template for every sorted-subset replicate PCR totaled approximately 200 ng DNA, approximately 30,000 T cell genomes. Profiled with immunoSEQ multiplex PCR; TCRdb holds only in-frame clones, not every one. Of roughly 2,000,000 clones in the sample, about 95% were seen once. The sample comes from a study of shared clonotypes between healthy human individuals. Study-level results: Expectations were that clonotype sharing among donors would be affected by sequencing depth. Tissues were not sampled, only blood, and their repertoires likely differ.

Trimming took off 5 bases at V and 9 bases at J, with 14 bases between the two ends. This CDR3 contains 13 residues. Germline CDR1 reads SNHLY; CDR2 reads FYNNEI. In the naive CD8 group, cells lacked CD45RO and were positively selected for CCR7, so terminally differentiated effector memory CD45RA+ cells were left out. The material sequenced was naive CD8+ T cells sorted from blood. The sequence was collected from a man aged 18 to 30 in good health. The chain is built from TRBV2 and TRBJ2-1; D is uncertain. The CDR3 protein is CASSLGSWGEQFF. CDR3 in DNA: TGTGCCAGCAGTTTGGGATCCTGGGGTGAGCAGTTCTTC.